This is a list of T cell receptor beta chains from one sample in a study of sequential checkpoint blockade in melanoma. TCRdb's table, derived via immunoSEQ multiplex PCR, lists solely in-frame clones and lacks some. The table includes roughly 29,000 clones, 83% detected once. Source: CD8+ T cells sorted from blood (inferred from file names), taken from a patient given nivolumab and ipilimumab in sequence. These receptors were obtained from a human donor with melanoma. The CDR3 runs from the conserved cysteine through the conserved F or W. The order of the fields is CDR3 protein, CDR3 length, J gene, V gene.

cdr3_aa: CAWSPTGHPRGYF
cdr3_length: 13
j_call: TRBJ2-7
v_call: TRBV30

cdr3_aa: CASSPLTSGRDEQFF
cdr3_length: 15
j_call: TRBJ2-1
v_call: TRBV18

cdr3_aa: CASRALGNNEQFF
cdr3_length: 13
j_call: TRBJ2-1
v_call: TRBV28

cdr3_aa: CASSLRGQHSEAFF
cdr3_length: 14
j_call: TRBJ1-1
v_call: TRBV11-3

cdr3_aa: CASSLGASGRNEQFF
cdr3_length: 15
j_call: TRBJ2-1
v_call: TRBV7-8

cdr3_aa: CASTAYRGDTQYF
cdr3_length: 13
j_call: TRBJ2-3
v_call: TRBV7-9

cdr3_aa: CASGLVQGGLNSPLHF
cdr3_length: 16
j_call: TRBJ1-6
v_call: TRBV12-5

cdr3_aa: CASSISTGFGSYEQYF
cdr3_length: 16
j_call: TRBJ2-7
v_call: TRBV27

cdr3_aa: CASSRDRAASRVHEQFF
cdr3_length: 17
j_call: TRBJ2-1
v_call: TRBV2

cdr3_aa: CASSEQGSNSPLHF
cdr3_length: 14
j_call: TRBJ1-6
v_call: TRBV19

cdr3_aa: CASSDPGWLREQYF
cdr3_length: 14
j_call: TRBJ2-7
v_call: TRBV10-2

cdr3_aa: CASSRLASGTEAFF
cdr3_length: 14
j_call: TRBJ1-1
v_call: TRBV7-9

cdr3_aa: CASSLGGSREQFF
cdr3_length: 13
j_call: TRBJ2-1
v_call: TRBV7-2

cdr3_aa: CASTTHSGGRMNTEAFF
cdr3_length: 17
j_call: TRBJ1-1
v_call: TRBV28

cdr3_aa: CASSQALRDNEQFF
cdr3_length: 14
j_call: TRBJ2-1
v_call: TRBV4-3

cdr3_aa: CASSLKAGNQPQHF
cdr3_length: 14
j_call: TRBJ1-5
v_call: TRBV27

cdr3_aa: CASSWGTGFDEQFF
cdr3_length: 14
j_call: TRBJ2-1
v_call: TRBV5-6

cdr3_aa: CASNRWGGTDTQYF
cdr3_length: 14
j_call: TRBJ2-3
v_call: TRBV6-1

cdr3_aa: CASSLAGMGQNTGELFF
cdr3_length: 17
j_call: TRBJ2-2
v_call: TRBV5-1

cdr3_aa: CASSESGNSYEQYF
cdr3_length: 14
j_call: TRBJ2-7
v_call: TRBV9

cdr3_aa: CASRPGTGAEAFF
cdr3_length: 13
j_call: TRBJ1-1
v_call: TRBV25-1

cdr3_aa: CASSQVAGDLREQFF
cdr3_length: 15
j_call: TRBJ2-1
v_call: TRBV4-1

cdr3_aa: CASSFLASGTSSYEQYF
cdr3_length: 17
j_call: TRBJ2-7
v_call: TRBV7-6

cdr3_aa: CASRKRDSLTDTQYF
cdr3_length: 15
j_call: TRBJ2-3
v_call: TRBV7-2

cdr3_aa: CASNRPGQGPREQYF
cdr3_length: 15
j_call: TRBJ2-7
v_call: TRBV2

cdr3_aa: CASSPVSLGTEAFF
cdr3_length: 14
j_call: TRBJ1-1
v_call: TRBV28

cdr3_aa: CASSQVAGGPNEQFF
cdr3_length: 15
j_call: TRBJ2-1
v_call: TRBV4-2

cdr3_aa: CASSLLGTGGGNTIYF
cdr3_length: 16
j_call: TRBJ1-3
v_call: TRBV7-6

cdr3_aa: CASSPVRGNSPLHF
cdr3_length: 14
j_call: TRBJ1-6
v_call: TRBV7-9

cdr3_aa: CASSLATWGDRQETQYF
cdr3_length: 17
j_call: TRBJ2-5
v_call: TRBV5-6

cdr3_aa: CASSAPTGYGYTF
cdr3_length: 13
j_call: TRBJ1-2
v_call: TRBV27

cdr3_aa: CASSFPGLAGDEQYF
cdr3_length: 15
j_call: TRBJ2-7
v_call: TRBV5-4

cdr3_aa: CASSSSLQTGVFEQYF
cdr3_length: 16
j_call: TRBJ2-7
v_call: TRBV7-9

cdr3_aa: CASSLQSGQGGNTEAFF
cdr3_length: 17
j_call: TRBJ1-1
v_call: TRBV11-1

cdr3_aa: CASSPDRTSYNEQFF
cdr3_length: 15
j_call: TRBJ2-1
v_call: TRBV4-2

cdr3_aa: CASSLEFQYEQYF
cdr3_length: 13
j_call: TRBJ2-7
v_call: TRBV5-6

cdr3_aa: CASSQDRQGLTRIPGNTIYF
cdr3_length: 20
j_call: TRBJ1-3
v_call: TRBV4-1

cdr3_aa: CASSLTRRERNEQFF
cdr3_length: 15
j_call: TRBJ2-1
v_call: TRBV7-3

cdr3_aa: CASSSGAKVYEQYF
cdr3_length: 14
j_call: TRBJ2-7
v_call: TRBV7-9

cdr3_aa: CASRGRGYNEQFF
cdr3_length: 13
j_call: TRBJ2-1
v_call: TRBV19

cdr3_aa: CATSRDSMRIGILEELFF
cdr3_length: 18
j_call: TRBJ1-4
v_call: TRBV15

cdr3_aa: CASSYEEAGELFF
cdr3_length: 13
j_call: TRBJ2-2
v_call: TRBV6-5

cdr3_aa: CASSLDRAREAFF
cdr3_length: 13
j_call: TRBJ1-1
v_call: TRBV6-5

cdr3_aa: CASTTTGLNTEAFF
cdr3_length: 14
j_call: TRBJ1-1
v_call: TRBV14

cdr3_aa: CSVEEAQGYEQYF
cdr3_length: 13
j_call: TRBJ2-7
v_call: TRBV29-1

cdr3_aa: CASSPPDQPQHF
cdr3_length: 12
j_call: TRBJ1-5
v_call: TRBV5-1

cdr3_aa: CASLPSGWNTGELFF
cdr3_length: 15
j_call: TRBJ2-2
v_call: TRBV10-2

cdr3_aa: CASGLVTTTGPSGDTQYF
cdr3_length: 18
j_call: TRBJ2-3
v_call: TRBV12-5

cdr3_aa: CASSLAGVSYEQYF
cdr3_length: 14
j_call: TRBJ2-7
v_call: TRBV5-6

cdr3_aa: CATEGLVEQFF
cdr3_length: 11
j_call: TRBJ2-1
v_call: TRBV6-6

cdr3_aa: CASSQEETSPGSYEQYF
cdr3_length: 17
j_call: TRBJ2-7
v_call: TRBV4-2

cdr3_aa: CASSGQLYGPYNEQFF
cdr3_length: 16
j_call: TRBJ2-1
v_call: TRBV7-9

cdr3_aa: CASSPGTGINSNQPQHF
cdr3_length: 17
j_call: TRBJ1-5
v_call: TRBV7-4